Described below is a single TCR beta chain sequence and its context. No cognate antigen has been identified for it. Base qualities are not provided; no much larger clone lies one nucleotide away. The germline V gene supplies CDR1 MNHEY and CDR2 SVGAGI. V is cut back by 0 bases and J by 4 bases, with 5 bases in the junction unmatched. Measured from the cysteine to the phenylalanine, the CDR3 is 16 residues long. Kept here is only the CDR3 DNA, which spans 48 bases and is read in frame from base 1. The intended sense of this specimen's time point label: blood 2 weeks post-SBRT. The meaning of the sample's treatment or condition label: 15 Gy SBRT to primary tumor, nephrectomy 4 weeks later. Serial peripheral blood from radiation-treated patients was sampled at baseline, 2 weeks and 4 weeks after SBRT to track tumor-enriched clonotypes. Every patient's renal cell carcinoma showed clear cell pathology. Genomic DNA for TCR sequencing was prepared using the QIAamp DNA Blood Mini Kit (Qiagen). The analyses included only samples that passed all quality control checks.

This sample is drawn from a study of radiation and T cells in renal cell carcinoma (dated by TCRdb to 2018 to 2020). Describing the broader study: Samples were obtained from a clinical trial, in which 15 Gy stereotactic body radiation therapy was delivered to primary renal cell carcinomas and nephrectomy was performed 4 weeks later. TCR beta sequencing covered over 50 samples in total, comprising around 25 tumors and 27 peripheral blood samples. Across all 53 samples, 4,016,671 unique CDR3 nucleotide sequences encoding some 3,000,000 unique CDR3 amino acid sequences were identified.

Summary of the overall study and its limitations: No pretreatment tumor biopsies were available, so the baseline intratumoral presence of clonotypes could not be determined. The single-armed trial design could not address effects of radiation dose or scheduling on the TCR repertoire. Dynamics of the blood repertoire were not tracked past 4 weeks after treatment. In blood, the top tumor clonotypes increased from baseline to 2 weeks after radiation and then shrank by 4 weeks, which suggests a temporary expansion of tumor-resident clones.

Following the manufacturer's recommendations, the immunoSEQ kit was used to generate TCR beta libraries from genomic DNA. Library preparation used a first multiplex PCR with proprietary primers, then a second PCR adding unique barcodes, with bead cleanups after each round. Each sample batch included a kit-provided positive control reaction and a negative control reaction. The final libraries were assessed on an Agilent 4200 TapeStation D1000 ScreenTape, pooled by volume, and quantified by qPCR. Sequencing was performed on an Illumina NextSeq500 with a MidOutput 150-cycle cartridge, and 156 Read1 and 15 Index1 cycles were run with kit custom primers. The pooled library was loaded at approximately 0.99 pM, and 20% PhiX control was spiked in. Processing in the source paper ran as follows. Vendor-processed data were analyzed in R, with a clonotype defined as all T cells sharing the same CDR3 nucleotide sequence. In the clone abundance analyses, frequencies in each sample were normalized to that sample's 10,000 most abundant clones. Public T cell clones, which averaged fewer than five per sample, were excluded before analysis. An abundance difference of at least 32-fold between compartments was the criterion for calling clonotypes tumor-enriched or baseline blood-enriched. A beta-binomial differential abundance model was used to identify clonotypes that were expanded or contracted between blood time points. Tumor-blood repertoire similarity was measured with the Baroni-Urbani and Buser coefficient, and group comparisons used two-tailed Wilcoxon tests in R. Sourced from immuneACCESS, this table was stored by TCRdb with only in-frame sequences that have V and J called. A share of the clones is absent; for the studies checked, an unresolved V gene accounts for under half, and the remainder has no known explanation. V and J calls and clone size are given by that table; D and trimming were obtained from the DNA. The sample includes about 150,000 clones, with about 91% observed a single time. Of the sample, 13% falls within the top ten clones.

This specimen consisted of blood, obtained from a patient whose treatment included radiotherapy and nephrectomy. This clonotype originated in a woman in her fifties or sixties with renal cell carcinoma. In this chain, TRBV6-5 is recombined with TRBJ1-2; 10 nucleotides in the junction match TRBD1. The CDR3 in this case is CASSYSGTGVIYGYTF. The nucleotide sequence reads as follows: TGTGCCAGCAGTTACTCGGGGACAGGGGTTATCTATGGCTACACCTTC.